This T cell receptor beta chain was documented in a study of CD8 T cells in ankylosing spondylitis (dated by TCRdb to about 2017). Describing the broader study: T cell receptor beta repertoires were profiled in healthy donors and ankylosing spondylitis patients so that disease-linked TCR variants could be found. The full study cohort comprised about 25 ankylosing spondylitis patients and 85 to 120 healthy donors. Peripheral blood was sampled, and synovial fluid was also collected from ankylosing spondylitis patients. What the authors observed across the whole study: Some motif variants had previously been reported in the synovial fluid and blood of reactive arthritis patients, which suggests shared mechanisms of disease initiation. A TCR beta motif made up of fewer than 10 highly homologous amino acid variants appeared to be characteristic of blood from ankylosing spondylitis patients. The disease-linked clones had a CD8+ phenotype and were found at relatively low frequencies in peripheral blood. Significant enrichment of the disease-linked clones was reported in matched synovial fluid samples from ankylosing spondylitis patients.

This clonotype showed up many times. What this receptor recognizes is not known. The input lacks base qualities; no much larger clone sits a single base away. Instrument on record: Illumina HiSeq 2500. TCR beta libraries were prepared by quantitative 5'-RACE with molecular barcodes. Turning to the authors' computational methods: A new computational method, built on a probabilistic model of VDJ rearrangement, was used to identify disease-linked TCR variants. TCRdb applied fastp at Q25 and MiXCR to the public reads, then kept only in-frame beta chains. Every CDR3 protein is listed once, alongside the most common genes and DNA of its rows. TCRdb, not the original authors, processed these V and J calls. The sample contains roughly 440,000 distinct CDR3 sequences, approximately 17% of them found a single time. About 0.94% of the sample is in the top ten clones. The germline V gene specifies SGHRS as CDR1 and YFSETQ as CDR2. From cysteine to phenylalanine, the CDR3 is 15 amino acids long. The entry retains the CDR3 DNA only, 45 bases that are in frame from base 1. V drops 0 bases and J drops 7 bases, leaving 15 bases in between.

Sequenced: blood, either unsorted or a sorted T cell fraction (not recorded which). This sequence originates from a male donor with ankylosing spondylitis. This chain joins TRBV5-1 to TRBJ2-3; the D gene assignment is ambiguous. The CDR3 reads CASSLAVQMINTQYF. The DNA sequence is given as TGCGCCAGCAGCTTGGCCGTACAGATGATTAATACGCAGTATTTT.